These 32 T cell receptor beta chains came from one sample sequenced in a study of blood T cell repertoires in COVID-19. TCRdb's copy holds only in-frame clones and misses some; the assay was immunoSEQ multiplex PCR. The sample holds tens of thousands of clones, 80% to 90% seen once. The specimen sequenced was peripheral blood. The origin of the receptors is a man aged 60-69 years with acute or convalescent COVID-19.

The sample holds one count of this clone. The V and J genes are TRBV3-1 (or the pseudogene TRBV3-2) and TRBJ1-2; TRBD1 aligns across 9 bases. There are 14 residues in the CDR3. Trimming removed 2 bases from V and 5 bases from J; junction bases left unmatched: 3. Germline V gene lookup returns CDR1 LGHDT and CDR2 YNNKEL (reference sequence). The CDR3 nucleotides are TGTGCCAGCAGCCAACCGGGACAGGGATATGGCTACACCTTC. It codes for CASSQPGQGYGYTF.

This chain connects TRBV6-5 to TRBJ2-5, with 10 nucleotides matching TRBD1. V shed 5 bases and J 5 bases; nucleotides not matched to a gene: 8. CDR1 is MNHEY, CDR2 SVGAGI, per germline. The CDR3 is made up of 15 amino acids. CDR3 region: CASSRDRGLGETQYF. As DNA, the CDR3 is TGTGCCAGCAGTAGAGACAGGGGGCTGGGGGAGACCCAGTACTTC.

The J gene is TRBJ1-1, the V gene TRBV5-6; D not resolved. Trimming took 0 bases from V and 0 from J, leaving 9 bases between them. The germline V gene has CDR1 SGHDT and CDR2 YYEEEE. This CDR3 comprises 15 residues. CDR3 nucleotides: TGTGCCAGCAGCTTGGGGGCGATATTGAACACTGAAGCTTTCTTT. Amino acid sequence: CASSLGAILNTEAFF.

The chain's CDR3 is CASSYDLFGEQFF. CDR3 coding DNA: TGTGCCAGCAGTTACGATCTATTCGGGGAGCAGTTCTTC. This chain connects TRBV6-5 to TRBJ2-1; D not resolved. The length of the CDR3 is 13 residues. The germline V gene encodes CDR1 MNHEY and CDR2 SVGAGI. Trimming removed 2 bases from V and 10 bases from J, with 12 bases in between.

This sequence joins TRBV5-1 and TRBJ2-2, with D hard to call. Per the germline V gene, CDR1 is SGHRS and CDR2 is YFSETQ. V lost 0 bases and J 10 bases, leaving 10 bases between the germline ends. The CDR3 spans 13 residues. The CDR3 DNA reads TGCGCCAGCAGCTTGGCGGGTGCTTTGGAGCTGTTTTTT. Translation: CASSLAGALELFF.

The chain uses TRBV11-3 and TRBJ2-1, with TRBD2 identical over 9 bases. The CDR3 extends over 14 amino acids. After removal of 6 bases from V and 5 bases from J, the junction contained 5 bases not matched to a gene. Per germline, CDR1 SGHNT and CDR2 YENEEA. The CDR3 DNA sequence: TGTGCCAGCAGTCCGCGGGGGGGCAACAATGAGCAGTTCTTC. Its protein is CASSPRGGNNEQFF.

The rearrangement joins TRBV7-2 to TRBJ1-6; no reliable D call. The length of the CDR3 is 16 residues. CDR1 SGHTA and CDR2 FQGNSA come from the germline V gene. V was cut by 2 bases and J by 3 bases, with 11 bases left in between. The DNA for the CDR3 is TGTGCCAGCAGCTTATCAGTACCGGGCTATAATTCACCCCTCCACTTT. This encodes CASSLSVPGYNSPLHF.

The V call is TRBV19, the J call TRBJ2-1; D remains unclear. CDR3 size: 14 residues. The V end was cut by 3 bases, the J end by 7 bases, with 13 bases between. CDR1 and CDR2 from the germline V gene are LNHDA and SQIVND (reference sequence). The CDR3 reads CASSIISNTNEQFF. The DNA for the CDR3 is TGTGCCAGTAGTATCATCTCAAATACTAATGAGCAGTTCTTC.

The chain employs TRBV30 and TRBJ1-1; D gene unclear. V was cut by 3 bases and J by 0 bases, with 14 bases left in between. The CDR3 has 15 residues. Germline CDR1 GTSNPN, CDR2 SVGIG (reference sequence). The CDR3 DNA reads TGTGCCTGGAGGAAGGTTAGCCTTTTGAACACTGAAGCTTTCTTT. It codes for CAWRKVSLLNTEAFF.

CDR3 in DNA: TGCAGCGCTGTGGACGGGGGAGGGCCCCAGCATTTT. Translated, it gives CSAVDGGGPQHF. This sequence joins TRBV29-1 and TRBJ1-5, with D possibly being TRBD1 (5 bases). V was clipped by 7 bases and J by 9 bases, with 16 bases between them. The CDR3 has 12 residues. Germline V gene sequence: CDR1 SQVTM, CDR2 ANQGSEA.

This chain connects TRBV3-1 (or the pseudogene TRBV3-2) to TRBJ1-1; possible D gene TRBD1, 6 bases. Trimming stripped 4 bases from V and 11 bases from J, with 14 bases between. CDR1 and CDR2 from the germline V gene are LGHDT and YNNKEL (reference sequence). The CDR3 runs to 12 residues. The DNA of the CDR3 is TGTGCCAGCAGCCTCACAGGGTATGGGGCTTTCTTT. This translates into CASSLTGYGAFF.

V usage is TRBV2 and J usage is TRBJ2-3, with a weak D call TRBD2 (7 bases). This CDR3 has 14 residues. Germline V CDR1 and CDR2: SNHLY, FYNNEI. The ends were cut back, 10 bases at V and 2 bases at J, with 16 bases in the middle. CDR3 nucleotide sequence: TGTGCCACGAAGGCGGGGGCGGCCACAGATACGCAGTATTTT. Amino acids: CATKAGAATDTQYF.

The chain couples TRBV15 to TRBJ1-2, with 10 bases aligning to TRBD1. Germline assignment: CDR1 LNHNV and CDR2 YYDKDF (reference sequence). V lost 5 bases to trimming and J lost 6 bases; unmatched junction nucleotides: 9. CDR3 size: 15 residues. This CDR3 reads CATSVRDRGMDGYTF. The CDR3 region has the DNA TGTGCCACCAGCGTCCGGGACAGGGGAATGGATGGCTACACCTTC.

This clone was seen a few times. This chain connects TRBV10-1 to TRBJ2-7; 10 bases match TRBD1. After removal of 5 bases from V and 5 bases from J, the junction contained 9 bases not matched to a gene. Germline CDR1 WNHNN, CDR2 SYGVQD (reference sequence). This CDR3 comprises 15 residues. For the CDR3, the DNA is TGCGCCAGCAGTAACCGGGACAGGGGTTCCAACGAGCAGTACTTC. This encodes CASSNRDRGSNEQYF.

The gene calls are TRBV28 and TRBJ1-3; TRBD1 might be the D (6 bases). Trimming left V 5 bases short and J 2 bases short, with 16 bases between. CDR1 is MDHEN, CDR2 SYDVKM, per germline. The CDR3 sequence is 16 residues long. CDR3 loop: CASSPATGITGNTIYF. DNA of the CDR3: TGTGCCAGCAGTCCGGCGACAGGAATCACTGGAAACACCATATATTTT.

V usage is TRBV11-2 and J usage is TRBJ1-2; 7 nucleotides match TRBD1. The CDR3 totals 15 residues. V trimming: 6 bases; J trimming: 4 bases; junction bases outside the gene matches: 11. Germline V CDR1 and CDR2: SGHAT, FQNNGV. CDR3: CASRAQAQGVYGYTF. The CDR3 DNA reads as TGTGCCAGCAGGGCCCAGGCCCAGGGGGTCTATGGCTACACCTTC.

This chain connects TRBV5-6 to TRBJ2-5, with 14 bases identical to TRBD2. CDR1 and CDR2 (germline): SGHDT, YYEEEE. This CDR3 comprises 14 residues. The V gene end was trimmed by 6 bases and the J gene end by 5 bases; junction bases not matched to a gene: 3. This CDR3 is CASTTSGGAETQYF. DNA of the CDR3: TGTGCCAGCACGACTAGCGGGGGGGCTGAGACCCAGTACTTC. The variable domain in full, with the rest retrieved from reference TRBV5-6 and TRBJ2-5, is DAGVTQSPTHLIKTRGQQVTLRCSPKSGHDTVSWYQQALGQGPQFIFQYYEEEERQRGNFPDRFSGHQFPNYSSELNVNALLLGDSALYLCASTTSGGAETQYFGPGTRLLVL.

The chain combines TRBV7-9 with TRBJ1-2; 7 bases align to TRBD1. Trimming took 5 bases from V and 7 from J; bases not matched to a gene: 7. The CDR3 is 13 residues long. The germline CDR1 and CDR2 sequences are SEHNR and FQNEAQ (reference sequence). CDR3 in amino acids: CASSRDRVVGYTF. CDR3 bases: TGTGCCAGCAGCCGAGACAGGGTTGTTGGCTACACCTTC.

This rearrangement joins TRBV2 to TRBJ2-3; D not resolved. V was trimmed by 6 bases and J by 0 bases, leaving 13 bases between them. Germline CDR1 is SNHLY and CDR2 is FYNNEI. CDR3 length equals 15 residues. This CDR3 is CASSLQSTSTDTQYF. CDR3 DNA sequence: TGTGCCAGCAGCCTACAGAGTACTAGCACAGATACGCAGTATTTT.

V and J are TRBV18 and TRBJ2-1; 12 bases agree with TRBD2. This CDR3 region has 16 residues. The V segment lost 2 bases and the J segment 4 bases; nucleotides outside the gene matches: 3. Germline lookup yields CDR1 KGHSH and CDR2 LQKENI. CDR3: CASSPGLAGMYNEQFF. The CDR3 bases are TGTGCCAGCTCACCAGGACTAGCGGGGATGTACAATGAGCAGTTCTTC.

The CDR3 DNA reads TGCGCCAGCAGCCATACGACCGGGACAGGGGAGACCGGGGAGCTGTTTTTT. This encodes CASSHTTGTGETGELFF. This rearrangement joins TRBV4-3 to TRBJ2-2; 10 nucleotides agree with TRBD1. The CDR3 spans 17 residues. CDR1 and CDR2 from the germline V gene are LGHNA and YSLEER. V shed 3 bases and J 5 bases; nucleotides not matched to a gene: 9.

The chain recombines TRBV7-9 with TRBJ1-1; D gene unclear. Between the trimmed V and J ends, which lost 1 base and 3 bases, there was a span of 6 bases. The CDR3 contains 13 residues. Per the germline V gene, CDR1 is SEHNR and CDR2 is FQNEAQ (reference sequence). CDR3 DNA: TGTGCCAGCAGCTTAGGGGCATACACTGAAGCTTTCTTT. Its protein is CASSLGAYTEAFF. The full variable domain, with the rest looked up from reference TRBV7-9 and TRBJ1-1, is DTGVSQNPRHKITKRGQNVTFRCDPISEHNRLYWYRQTLGQGPEFLTYFQNEAQLEKSRLLSDRFSAERPKGSFSTLEIQRTEQGDSAMYLCASSLGAYTEAFFGQGTRLTVV.

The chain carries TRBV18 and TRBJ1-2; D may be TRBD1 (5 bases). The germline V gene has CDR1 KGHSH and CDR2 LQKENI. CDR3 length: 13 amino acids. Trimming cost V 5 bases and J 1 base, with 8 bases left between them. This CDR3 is CASSADSNYGYTF. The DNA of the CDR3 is TGTGCCAGCTCAGCCGACAGTAACTATGGCTACACCTTC.

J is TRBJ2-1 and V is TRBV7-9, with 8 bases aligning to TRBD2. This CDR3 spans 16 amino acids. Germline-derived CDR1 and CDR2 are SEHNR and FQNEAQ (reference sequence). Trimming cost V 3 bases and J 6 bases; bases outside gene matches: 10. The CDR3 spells CASSFNAAGTSNEQFF. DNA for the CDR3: TGTGCCAGCAGCTTTAATGCCGCCGGGACTAGCAATGAGCAGTTCTTC. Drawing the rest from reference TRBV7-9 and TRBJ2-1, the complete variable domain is DTGVSQNPRHKITKRGQNVTFRCDPISEHNRLYWYRQTLGQGPEFLTYFQNEAQLEKSRLLSDRFSAERPKGSFSTLEIQRTEQGDSAMYLCASSFNAAGTSNEQFFGPGTRLTVL.

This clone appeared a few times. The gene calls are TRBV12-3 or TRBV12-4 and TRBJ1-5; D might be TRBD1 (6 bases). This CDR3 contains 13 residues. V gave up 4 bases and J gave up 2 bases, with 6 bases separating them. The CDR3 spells CASSWTGNQPQHF. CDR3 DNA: TGTGCCAGCAGTTGGACAGGCAATCAGCCCCAGCATTTT.

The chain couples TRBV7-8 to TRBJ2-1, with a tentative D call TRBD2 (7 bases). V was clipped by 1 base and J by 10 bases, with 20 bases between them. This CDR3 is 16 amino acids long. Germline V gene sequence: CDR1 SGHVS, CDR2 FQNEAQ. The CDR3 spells CASSLVSRGPHGEQFF. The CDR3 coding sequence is TGTGCCAGCAGCTTAGTCTCGCGGGGGCCCCACGGCGAGCAGTTCTTC.

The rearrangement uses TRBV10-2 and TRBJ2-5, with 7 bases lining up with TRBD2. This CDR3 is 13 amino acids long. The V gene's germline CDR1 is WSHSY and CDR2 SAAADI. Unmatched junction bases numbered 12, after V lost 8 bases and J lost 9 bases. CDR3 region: CASGRDYAAAQYF. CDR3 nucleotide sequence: TGCGCCAGCGGCAGGGACTACGCCGCGGCCCAGTACTTC.

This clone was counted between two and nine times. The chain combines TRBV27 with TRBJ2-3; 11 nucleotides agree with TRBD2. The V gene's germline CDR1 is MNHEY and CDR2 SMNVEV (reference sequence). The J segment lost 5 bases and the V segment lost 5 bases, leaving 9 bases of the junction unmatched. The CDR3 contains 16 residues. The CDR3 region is CASSTTSGGRRDTQYF. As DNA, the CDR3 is TGTGCCAGCAGTACAACTAGCGGGGGCCGTCGAGATACGCAGTATTTT.

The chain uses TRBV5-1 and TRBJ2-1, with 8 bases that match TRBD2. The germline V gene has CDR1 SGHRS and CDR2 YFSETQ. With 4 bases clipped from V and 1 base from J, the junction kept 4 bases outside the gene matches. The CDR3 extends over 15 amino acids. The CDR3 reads CASSAGTSSYNEQFF. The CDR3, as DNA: TGCGCCAGCAGCGCTGGGACTAGTTCCTACAATGAGCAGTTCTTC.

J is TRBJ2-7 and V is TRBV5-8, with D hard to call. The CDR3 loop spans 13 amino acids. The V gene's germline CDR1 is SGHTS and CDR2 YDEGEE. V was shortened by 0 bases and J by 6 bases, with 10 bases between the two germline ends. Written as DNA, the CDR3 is TGTGCCAGCAGCTTGGGAGGAGATTCCGAGCAGTACTTC. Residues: CASSLGGDSEQYF.

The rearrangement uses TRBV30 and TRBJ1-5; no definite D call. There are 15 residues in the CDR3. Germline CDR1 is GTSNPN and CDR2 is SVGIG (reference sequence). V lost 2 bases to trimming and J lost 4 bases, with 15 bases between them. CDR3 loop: CAWSKESGRNQPQHF. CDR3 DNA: TGTGCCTGGAGTAAGGAGTCCGGGAGGAATCAGCCCCAGCATTTT.

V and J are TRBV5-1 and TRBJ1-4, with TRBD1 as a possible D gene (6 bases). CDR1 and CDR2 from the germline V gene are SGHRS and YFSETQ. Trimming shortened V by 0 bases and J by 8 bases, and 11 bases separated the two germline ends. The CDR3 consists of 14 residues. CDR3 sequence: CASSLEGGKEKLFF. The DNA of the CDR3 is TGCGCCAGCAGCTTGGAAGGGGGAAAGGAAAAACTGTTTTTT. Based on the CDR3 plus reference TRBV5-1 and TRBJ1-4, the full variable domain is KAGVTQTPRYLIKTRGQQVTLSCSPISGHRSVSWYQQTPGQGLQFLFEYFSETQRNKGNFPGRFSGRQFSNSRSEMNVSTLELGDSALYLCASSLEGGKEKLFFGSGTQLSVL.